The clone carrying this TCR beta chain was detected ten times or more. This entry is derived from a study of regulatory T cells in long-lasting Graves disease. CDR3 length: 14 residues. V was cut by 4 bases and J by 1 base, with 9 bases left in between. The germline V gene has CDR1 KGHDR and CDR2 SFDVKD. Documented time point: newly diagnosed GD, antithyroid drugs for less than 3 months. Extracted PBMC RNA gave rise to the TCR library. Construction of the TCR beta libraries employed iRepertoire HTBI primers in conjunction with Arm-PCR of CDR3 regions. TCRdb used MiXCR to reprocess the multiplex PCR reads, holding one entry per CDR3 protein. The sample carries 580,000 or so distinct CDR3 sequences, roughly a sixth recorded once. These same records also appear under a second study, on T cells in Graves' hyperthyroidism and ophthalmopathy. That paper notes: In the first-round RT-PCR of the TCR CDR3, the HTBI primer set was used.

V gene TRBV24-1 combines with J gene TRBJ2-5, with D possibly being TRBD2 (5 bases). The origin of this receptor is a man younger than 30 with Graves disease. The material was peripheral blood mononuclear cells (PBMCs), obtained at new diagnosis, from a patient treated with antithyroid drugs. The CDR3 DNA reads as TGTGCCACCAGTGACGGAGCGGTCCAAGAGACCCAGTACTTC. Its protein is CATSDGAVQETQYF.